The 2 T cell receptor beta chains below come from one sample, sequenced in a study of glioma-infiltrating T cells after dendritic cell vaccination. Clones were read by immunoSEQ multiplex PCR, and TCRdb kept only the in-frame ones, dropping some. The sample has approximately 22,000 clones, approximately 79% seen once; the top ten hold about 36%. Sequencing was performed on blood, taken before dendritic cell vaccination. These receptors were taken from a human donor with glioblastoma.

The sample holds a few counts of this clone. This rearrangement joins TRBV4-1 to TRBJ2-7, with D perhaps TRBD1 (6 bases). The length of the CDR3 is 15 residues. Germline loops: CDR1 MGHRA, CDR2 YSYEKL. The V end lost 6 bases, the J end lost 2 bases, and 17 bases lay between the germline ends. CDR3 region: CASRTRDIEPYEQYF. The CDR3 coding sequence is TGCGCCAGCAGGACCCGGGACATAGAACCCTACGAGCAGTACTTC.

The rearrangement joins TRBV5-1 to TRBJ2-3, with 8 nucleotides matching TRBD2. The CDR3 is 14 residues long. Germline V lookup: CDR1 SGHRS, CDR2 YFSETQ. The trim removed 5 bases at V and 4 bases at J, leaving 6 bases unmatched. CDR3 sequence: CASSPGGGSDTQYF. Here the CDR3 DNA reads TGCGCCAGCAGTCCCGGGGGGGGTTCAGATACGCAGTATTTT.